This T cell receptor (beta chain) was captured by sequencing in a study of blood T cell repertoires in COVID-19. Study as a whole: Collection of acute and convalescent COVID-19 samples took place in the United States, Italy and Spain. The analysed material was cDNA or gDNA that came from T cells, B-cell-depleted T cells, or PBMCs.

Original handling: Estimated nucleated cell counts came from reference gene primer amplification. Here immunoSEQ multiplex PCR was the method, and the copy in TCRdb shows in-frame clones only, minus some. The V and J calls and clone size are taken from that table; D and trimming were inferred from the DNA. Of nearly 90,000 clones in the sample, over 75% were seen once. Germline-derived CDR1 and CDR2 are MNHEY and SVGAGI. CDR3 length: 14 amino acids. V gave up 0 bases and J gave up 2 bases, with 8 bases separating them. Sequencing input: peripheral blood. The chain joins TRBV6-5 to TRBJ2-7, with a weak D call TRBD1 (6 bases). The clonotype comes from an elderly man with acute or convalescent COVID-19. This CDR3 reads CASSYSQGPYEQYF. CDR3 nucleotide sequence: TGTGCCAGCAGTTACTCGCAGGGGCCCTACGAGCAGTACTTC.